The 2 T cell receptor beta chains below were found in one sample sequenced in a study of cytomegalovirus exposure and HLA in healthy donors. PCR used 60 Vbeta primers and 13 Jbeta primers. TCRdb's copy holds only in-frame clones and misses some; the assay was immunoSEQ multiplex PCR. The sample has about 160,000 clones, around 80% seen once. Sequencing input: PBMCs. These receptors all come from a woman aged 45-60 years in good health and CMV-seropositive.

The chain uses TRBV19 and TRBJ2-5; TRBD1 agrees at 9 bases. The CDR3 loop spans 15 amino acids. The V and J ends lost 6 bases and 5 bases, in that order; junction bases with no gene match: 10. CDR1 and CDR2 (germline): LNHDA, SQIVND (reference sequence). CDR3 residues: CASSNLGQGEETQYF. The CDR3 coding sequence is TGTGCCAGTAGCAATTTGGGACAGGGCGAGGAGACCCAGTACTTC.

As regards this clone: The same CDR3 also results from other DNA sequences found in this sample. V is TRBV28 and J is TRBJ1-1, with D tentatively TRBD1 (5 bases). Germline CDR1 is MDHEN and CDR2 is SYDVKM. Deletions cut 2 bases from V and 3 bases from J, with 7 bases between. The CDR3 covers 13 residues. DNA of the CDR3: TGTGCCAGCAGTTTAGGGGGGGACACTGAAGCTTTCTTT. Its protein product is CASSLGGDTEAFF.